This T cell receptor (beta chain) originates from a study of shared clonotypes between healthy human individuals. Whole-study context: CD4 naive and CD4 memory each took three plates per donor, while CD8 naive took two and CD8 memory one.

CD45RO-negative, CCR7-positively selected cells formed the naive CD8 fraction, excluding terminally differentiated effector memory CD45RA+ cells. Each donor was a Caucasian adult residing in Nashville, Tennessee. Assay used: immunoSEQ multiplex PCR; TCRdb lists only in-frame clones, some missing. This table holds roughly 850,000 clones, about 97% found once. V lost 6 bases to trimming and J lost 8 bases; unmatched junction nucleotides: 16. Germline CDR1 SGHAT, CDR2 FQNNGV. CDR3 size: 16 residues. The receptor was isolated from a man younger than 40 in good health. Sequenced material: naive CD8+ T cells sorted from blood. This chain joins TRBV11-2 and TRBJ2-1; 7 bases align to TRBD2. CDR3 DNA sequence: TGTGCCAGCAGAGGGGTTTTAGCGGGCATGGTCTATGAGCAGTTCTTC. This gives the protein CASRGVLAGMVYEQFF.